A single sample is the source of the 16 T cell receptor beta chains below, sequenced in a study of cytomegalovirus exposure and HLA in healthy donors. PCR primers comprised 60 Vbeta and 13 Jbeta primers. Sequenced by immunoSEQ multiplex PCR; TCRdb stores in-frame clones only, minus some. The table includes roughly 69,000 clones, 60% to 75% detected once. Specimen: PBMCs. The receptors were gathered from a male donor in good health and CMV-seropositive.

CDR3: CSVGGSPYEQYF. CDR3 in DNA: TGCAGCGTTGGGGGCAGTCCCTACGAGCAGTACTTC. The gene calls are TRBV29-1 and TRBJ2-7; maybe TRBD1 (5 bases). The ends were cut back, 4 bases at V and 2 bases at J, with 9 bases in the middle. Germline-derived CDR1 and CDR2 are SQVTM and ANQGSEA. The CDR3 covers 12 residues.

This clone was found once. V is TRBV6-1 and J is TRBJ1-4; possibly TRBD1 for D (6 bases). CDR3 length: 15 amino acids. Germline CDR1 MNHNS, CDR2 SASEGT. V lost 7 bases and J lost 9, with 21 bases in between. Here the CDR3 reads CASTQRGGHQQKLFF. For the CDR3, the DNA is TGTGCCAGCACACAAAGAGGGGGACACCAACAAAAACTGTTTTTT.

This clone appeared a few times. This chain links TRBV4-3 with TRBJ2-1; D is unresolved. The ends were cut back, 0 bases at V and 10 bases at J, with 10 bases in the middle. The CDR3 sequence is 13 residues long. Germline lookup yields CDR1 LGHNA and CDR2 YSLEER. CDR3 sequence: CASSQEKRYEQFF. The DNA for the CDR3 is TGCGCCAGCAGCCAAGAAAAACGGTACGAGCAGTTCTTC.

The chain combines TRBV10-2 with TRBJ1-2; D remains unclear. There are 12 residues in the CDR3. Germline-derived CDR1 and CDR2 are WSHSY and SAAADI. With 6 bases removed from V and 4 bases from J, the gap between germline ends came to 9 bases. The CDR3 sequence is CASSPDSYGYTF. DNA for the CDR3: TGCGCCAGCAGCCCCGATAGCTATGGCTACACCTTC.

The chain carries TRBV10-2 and TRBJ2-7; the D is unclear. V was cut by 2 bases and J by 2 bases, with 13 bases left in between. This CDR3 has 15 amino acids. Germline lookup yields CDR1 WSHSY and CDR2 SAAADI. The CDR3, as DNA: TGCGCCAGCAGTGAGAATACAGCCTCTCCCTACGAGCAGTACTTC. Encoded protein: CASSENTASPYEQYF.

The CDR3 region has the DNA TGTGCCAGCAGCGAGGACAGGGAGTCTGTGCAGTACTTC. Its translation: CASSEDRESVQYF. This rearrangement joins TRBV7-2 to TRBJ2-7; 8 bases are shared with TRBD1. The junction had 9 bases not matched to a gene; V was cut back by 5 bases and J by 9 bases. The CDR3 contains 13 residues. Germline V CDR1 and CDR2: SGHTA, FQGNSA.

The chain couples TRBV19 to TRBJ2-3; D possibly corresponds to TRBD1 (6 bases). Germline CDR1 reads LNHDA; CDR2 reads SQIVND (reference sequence). The ends were cut back, 5 bases at V and 6 bases at J, with 9 bases in the middle. The CDR3 contains 12 residues. For the CDR3, the DNA is TGTGCCAGTAGTCCGCAGGGGGATACGCAGTATTTT. The encoded protein is CASSPQGDTQYF.

The chain employs TRBV5-4 and TRBJ1-5, with D possibly matching TRBD1 (5 bases). This CDR3 region has 15 residues. Trimming removed 0 bases from V and 5 bases from J, with 12 bases in between. CDR1 and CDR2 (germline): SGHNT, YYREEE (reference sequence). CDR3 region: CASSLDQGSYQPQHF. The CDR3 DNA follows: TGTGCCAGCAGCTTGGACCAGGGCTCCTATCAGCCCCAGCATTTT.

The V call is TRBV28, the J call TRBJ2-1; TRBD2 aligns across 7 bases. The V gene end was trimmed by 6 bases and the J gene end by 5 bases; junction bases not matched to a gene: 10. The CDR3 has 15 amino acids. The germline gives CDR1 MDHEN, CDR2 SYDVKM. CDR3 nucleotide sequence: TGTGCCAGCAGGTTGGGCGGGGGAGGACACAATGAGCAGTTCTTC. This sequence encodes CASRLGGGGHNEQFF.

This sequence joins TRBV6-6 and TRBJ2-4; 8 bases align to TRBD1. Germline values: CDR1 MNHNY, CDR2 SVGAGI (reference sequence). Germline trimming cut 8 bases from V and 2 bases from J; bases unmatched to any gene: 11. CDR3 length: 16 amino acids. The CDR3 spells CASAKPGGDPKNIQYF. As DNA, the CDR3 is TGTGCCAGCGCAAAACCAGGGGGCGATCCCAAAAACATTCAGTACTTC.

This clone has a handful of counts. The chain joins TRBV6-1 to TRBJ1-2, with 9 bases identical to TRBD1. CDR1 is MNHNS, CDR2 SASEGT, per germline. The CDR3 runs 15 residues. V dropped 5 bases and J dropped 0; count of bases not matched to a gene: 4. The CDR3 nucleotides are TGTGCCAGCAGTACGGGACAGGGAGCTAACTATGGCTACACCTTC. Its protein is CASSTGQGANYGYTF.

V usage is TRBV21-1 and J usage is TRBJ2-1; no check of the table's D call, TRBD2, against the DNA was made. TRBV21-1 is designated a pseudogene. The CDR3 spans 16 residues. In nucleotides, the CDR3 is TGTGCCAGCAGCAAAGCGGGTGAGGGGGGGTACAATGAGCAGTTCTTC. Translated: CASSKAGEGGYNEQFF.

The genes are TRBV5-1 and TRBJ2-5; unclear D gene. The length of the CDR3 is 15 residues. Germline CDR1 is SGHRS and CDR2 is YFSETQ. The V end was cut by 0 bases, the J end by 2 bases, with 11 bases between. The CDR3 region is CASSLGFQSQETQYF. The DNA of the CDR3 is TGCGCCAGCAGCTTGGGGTTCCAGTCTCAAGAGACCCAGTACTTC.

Only a few counts were recorded for this clone. The chain joins TRBV13 to TRBJ2-7; tentatively, D is TRBD2 (7 bases). The V gene lost 5 bases and the J gene lost 3 bases, with 14 bases spanning the gap. The germline gives CDR1 PRHDT, CDR2 FYEKMQ (reference sequence). This CDR3 is built from 14 residues. The CDR3 DNA reads TGTGCCAGCAGCCGTGGAAGGGGGGGCTACGAGCAGTACTTC. Translated: CASSRGRGGYEQYF.

The rearrangement uses TRBV5-8 and TRBJ1-2; D unclear. Germline V CDR1 and CDR2: SGHTS, YDEGEE. CDR3 length equals 11 residues. V lost 2 bases, J lost 5 bases, and 4 bases lay in between. The CDR3: CASSFQYGYTF. As DNA, the CDR3 is TGTGCCAGCAGCTTTCAATATGGCTACACCTTC.

In the case of this clone: At one end the junction does not follow the germline gene, possibly because of a read error. V and J are TRBV7-9 and TRBJ1-5; 8 positions match TRBD1. Germline values: CDR1 SEHNR, CDR2 FQNEAQ (reference sequence). This CDR3 spans 16 amino acids. CDR3 protein: CSSSHYGQGSNQPQHF. Written as DNA, the CDR3 is TGTTCCAGCAGCCACTACGGACAGGGTAGCAATCAGCCCCAGCATTTT.